The 18 T cell receptor beta chains reported below all come from one sample, sequenced in a study of blood T cell repertoires in COVID-19 (dated by TCRdb to 2020 to 2021). Receptor libraries were prepared by the immunoSEQ multiplex PCR assay. In TCRdb, the immuneACCESS table is reduced to in-frame sequences with V and J assigned. These tables do not hold every clone; where another copy was compared, an unresolved V gene accounts for under half, and the others remain unexplained. This sample comprises nearly 70,000 clones, roughly 85% of them detected only once. Roughly a tenth of the sample rests with the top ten. Sample: peripheral blood. The receptors were gathered from an elderly woman with acute or convalescent COVID-19.

This clone was recorded only once. The V gene is TRBV7-8, the J gene TRBJ2-5, with TRBD2 identical over 8 bases. The V segment lost 5 bases and the J segment 5 bases; nucleotides outside the gene matches: 10. The CDR3 is 15 amino acids. Germline CDR1 reads SGHVS; CDR2 reads FQNEAQ. Here the CDR3 reads CASSPGTSGSETQYF. CDR3 sequence (DNA): TGTGCCAGCAGCCCAGGGACTAGTGGTTCGGAGACCCAGTACTTC.

V and J are TRBV30 and TRBJ1-1, with a weak D call TRBD1 (6 bases). Germline V lookup: CDR1 GTSNPN, CDR2 SVGIG (reference sequence). This CDR3 spans 13 amino acids. The V and J ends lost 3 bases and 2 bases respectively, with 10 bases between them. CDR3 sequence: CAWSGQPNTEAFF. Written as DNA, the CDR3 is TGTGCCTGGAGCGGACAGCCTAACACTGAAGCTTTCTTT.

This clone appeared a few times. The chain combines TRBV11-2 with TRBJ2-7; 9 bases match TRBD1. The CDR3 has 14 residues. V lost 5 bases, J lost 3 bases, and 5 bases stayed unmatched. CDR1 and CDR2 from the germline V gene are SGHAT and FQNNGV. For the CDR3, the DNA is TGTGCCAGCAGCCTGGGACAGGGTTTCTACGAGCAGTACTTC. The encoded protein is CASSLGQGFYEQYF.

This chain connects TRBV7-3 to TRBJ1-1, with unresolved D. V lost 4 bases to trimming and J lost 0 bases, with 6 bases between them. This CDR3 has 13 amino acids. From germline, CDR1 is SGHTA and CDR2 FQGTGA. In DNA, the CDR3 is TGTGCCAGCAGCTCCAGAATGAACACTGAAGCTTTCTTT. Amino acid sequence: CASSSRMNTEAFF. Full variable domain (missing parts from reference TRBV7-3 and TRBJ1-1): GAGVSQTPSNKVTEKGKYVELRCDPISGHTALYWYRQSLGQGPEFLIYFQGTGAADDSGLPNDRFFAVRPEGSVSTLKIQRTERGDSAVYLCASSSRMNTEAFFGQGTRLTVV.

The chain couples TRBV6-1 to TRBJ1-6; no definite D call. Trimming left V 2 bases short and J 0 bases short, with 5 bases between. CDR1 MNHNS and CDR2 SASEGT come from the germline V gene. CDR3 length: 15 residues. CDR3 sequence reads: CASSERSSYNSPLHF. CDR3 coding DNA: TGTGCCAGCAGTGAACGGAGCTCCTATAATTCACCCCTCCACTTT.

This clone was detected only a few times. The chain combines TRBV2 with TRBJ1-1; D unresolved. There are 13 residues in the CDR3. The germline gives CDR1 SNHLY, CDR2 FYNNEI. V was clipped by 6 bases and J by 0 bases, with 8 bases between them. The CDR3 protein is CASRTHMNTEAFF. CDR3 DNA: TGTGCCAGCAGAACACACATGAACACTGAAGCTTTCTTT.

The chain links TRBV19 to TRBJ2-1; 8 nucleotides match TRBD1. The junction had 5 bases not matched to a gene; V was cut back by 7 bases and J by 0 bases. Germline V gives CDR1 LNHDA, CDR2 SQIVND (reference sequence). This CDR3 comprises 15 residues. CDR3 nucleotide sequence: TGTGCCAGTACCACGGACAGGGACTCCTACAATGAGCAGTTCTTC. This sequence encodes CASTTDRDSYNEQFF.

The gene calls are TRBV5-8 and TRBJ1-1; perhaps TRBD1 as D (6 bases). V gave up 7 bases and J gave up 1 base, with 23 bases separating them. Per the germline V gene, CDR1 is SGHTS and CDR2 is YDEGEE. The CDR3 runs to 17 residues. The CDR3 here is CASGRGQINLRNTEAFF. In DNA form, the CDR3 reads TGTGCCAGCGGCAGGGGCCAAATAAATTTAAGGAACACTGAAGCTTTCTTT.

The chain links TRBV2 to TRBJ1-3; D gene unclear. CDR1 is SNHLY, CDR2 FYNNEI, per germline. The V end was cut by 3 bases, the J end by 0 bases, with 6 bases between. This CDR3 spans 14 amino acids. CDR3 in DNA: TGTGCCAGCAGTGAGGGCTTCTCTGGAAACACCATATATTTT. Protein sequence: CASSEGFSGNTIYF.

The chain carries TRBV6-4 and TRBJ2-1, with D possibly being TRBD1 (5 bases). The CDR3 is 13 residues long. Looked up from germline, CDR1 is MRHNA and CDR2 is SNTAGT. V was cut by 6 bases and J by 8 bases, with 14 bases left in between. CDR3 DNA: TGTGCCAGCAGCCGATCCCAGGGCGATGAGCAGTTCTTC. Residues: CASSRSQGDEQFF.

In its sample, this clone was seen once. The genes are TRBV30 and TRBJ1-1; possible D gene TRBD1, 5 bases. V was trimmed by 1 base and J by 1 base, leaving 7 bases between them. Germline CDR1 GTSNPN, CDR2 SVGIG (reference sequence). This CDR3 comprises 13 residues. CDR3 DNA sequence: TGTGCCTGGAGTGCCCAGGGGAACACTGAAGCTTTCTTT. It codes for CAWSAQGNTEAFF.

J is TRBJ2-3 and V is TRBV7-8; TRBD2 matches 8 bases. The junction had 12 bases not matched to a gene; V was cut back by 4 bases and J by 6 bases. The length of the CDR3 is 16 residues. Looked up from germline, CDR1 is SGHVS and CDR2 is FQNEAQ. The CDR3 spells CASSWRRGGEGDTQYF. For the CDR3, the DNA is TGTGCCAGCAGCTGGAGACGGGGGGGCGAAGGCGATACGCAGTATTTT.

The chain has TRBV11-2 and TRBJ1-2; maybe TRBD1 (5 bases). In germline, CDR1 is SGHAT, CDR2 FQNNGV. The CDR3 consists of 16 residues. The V end lost 5 bases, the J end lost 0 bases, and 16 bases lay between the germline ends. The CDR3 here is CASSPGGAATNYGYTF. In DNA, the CDR3 is TGTGCCAGCAGCCCAGGAGGGGCAGCGACTAACTATGGCTACACCTTC.

The chain carries TRBV3-1 (or the pseudogene TRBV3-2) and TRBJ2-7, with D maybe TRBD1 (5 bases). Per germline, CDR1 LGHDT and CDR2 YNNKEL (reference sequence). V was pared by 0 bases and J by 2 bases, with 11 bases between. This CDR3 region has 15 residues. The DNA of the CDR3 is TGTGCCAGCAGCCAAGAGTGGCAGGGTCCCTACGAGCAGTACTTC. Its translation: CASSQEWQGPYEQYF.

The rearrangement links TRBV5-1 to TRBJ1-6; TRBD1 agrees at 9 bases. This CDR3 is built from 17 residues. Losses at the gene ends were 3 bases for V and 4 bases for J; bases not matched to a gene: 8. CDR1 SGHRS and CDR2 YFSETQ come from the germline V gene. CDR3 bases: TGCGCCAGCAGCTATACCGGGACAGGGAGTTATAATTCACCCCTCCACTTT. It encodes CASSYTGTGSYNSPLHF.

This chain joins TRBV25-1 and TRBJ2-2; D gene unclear. This CDR3 has 14 residues. CDR1 and CDR2 (germline): MGHDK, SYGVNS. Trimming took off 5 bases at V and 3 bases at J, with 10 bases between the two ends. In DNA form, the CDR3 reads TGTGCCAGCAGTCCCTCAGTCCACACCGGGGAGCTGTTTTTT. This translates into CASSPSVHTGELFF.

This clone was detected only once. This sequence joins TRBV7-9 and TRBJ1-2; D uncertain. Germline V gives CDR1 SEHNR, CDR2 FQNEAQ (reference sequence). The CDR3 extends over 13 amino acids. V was clipped by 1 base and J by 1 base, with 4 bases between them. The CDR3 protein is CASSLGDNYGYTF. The CDR3 DNA follows: TGTGCCAGCAGCTTAGGCGATAACTATGGCTACACCTTC.

The chain combines TRBV12-3 or TRBV12-4 with TRBJ2-7; D unclear. There are 12 residues in the CDR3. V lost 2 bases and J 4 bases, leaving 6 bases between the germline ends. The CDR3 is CASSLYGYEQYF. The CDR3 coding sequence is TGTGCCAGCAGTTTATACGGGTACGAGCAGTACTTC.